A single sample is the source of the 5 T cell receptor beta chains below, sequenced in a study of T cell repertoires in cytomegalovirus infection. Their cognate antigens are unknown. MiXCR, run by TCRdb on the reads, gives a single entry per CDR3 protein. Of about half a million distinct CDR3 sequences listed, 40% to 50% are singletons. Sample: cultured PBMCs, taken from culture after CMV antigen stimulation. Source of these receptors: a human donor in good health (CMV status not recorded). Some clones in this sample may be carry-over from other donors' samples.

A few counts support this clonotype. The V gene is TRBV7-9, the J gene TRBJ2-1; D is undetermined. The CDR3 has 13 amino acids. V gave up 3 bases and J gave up 2 bases, with 5 bases separating them. The germline CDR1 and CDR2 sequences are SEHNR and FQNEAQ (reference sequence). CDR3 protein: CASSFFAYNEQFF. The CDR3 DNA reads as TGTGCCAGCAGCTTTTTCGCCTACAATGAGCAGTTCTTC.

The chain is built from TRBV5-5 and TRBJ2-5; D gene uncertain. The CDR3 extends over 15 amino acids. Germline V gene lookup returns CDR1 SGHKS and CDR2 YYEKEE (reference sequence). Trimming shortened V by 0 bases and J by 4 bases, and 13 bases separated the two germline ends. The CDR3 sequence: CASSLATSGRETQYF. For the CDR3, the DNA is TGTGCCAGCAGCTTGGCAACGTCAGGACGAGAGACCCAGTACTTC.

This chain uses TRBV7-6 with TRBJ2-3, with D perhaps assigned TRBD1 or TRBD2 (5 bases each). Germline V gene data show CDR1 as SGHVS and CDR2 as FNYEAQ. This CDR3 spans 16 amino acids. V was trimmed by 5 bases and J by 0 bases, leaving 15 bases between them. The CDR3 sequence is CASSPPHGTSTDTQYF. The CDR3 DNA reads as TGTGCCAGCAGCCCGCCGCACGGGACGAGCACAGATACGCAGTATTTT.

V and J are TRBV20-1 and TRBJ2-2, with TRBD2 matching 10 bases. The CDR3 is 19 residues long. Losses at the gene ends were 0 bases for V and 2 bases for J; bases not matched to a gene: 12. Germline-derived CDR1 and CDR2 are DFQATT and SNEGSKA (reference sequence). The CDR3 DNA reads as TGCAGTGCTAGAGATCAGAAGCCTAGCGGGAGTAGAAACACCGGGGAGCTGTTTTTT. This encodes CSARDQKPSGSRNTGELFF.

This chain joins TRBV2 and TRBJ2-5; no clear D. V was pared by 5 bases and J by 1 base, with 8 bases between. Germline V gives CDR1 SNHLY, CDR2 FYNNEI. The CDR3 is 13 residues long. Written as DNA, the CDR3 is TGTGCCAGCAGTCCCCTTAGCCAAGAGACCCAGTACTTC. Its protein is CASSPLSQETQYF.